A selection of T cell receptor beta chains follows, all from one sample in a study of T cell changes during pregnancy in multiple sclerosis. TCRdb's copy holds only in-frame clones and misses some; the assay was immunoSEQ multiplex PCR. The repertoire holds about 75,000 clones, with approximately 88% as singletons. The starting material was peripheral blood, obtained in the first trimester of pregnancy. Receptors originate from a female donor in good health, enrolled as a control in a pregnancy study. Both conserved end residues are part of each CDR3. A D gene is named only where the DNA matches it firmly. A row's size may be missing; if present it is once, few, many or a size class.

>TRBV7-2|TRBJ2-1|-|-
CASSLDFGGGWNEQFF
TGTGCCAGCAGCTTAGACTTTGGTGGGGGGTGGAATGAGCAGTTCTTC
>TRBV28|TRBJ2-1|TRBD2|-
CASRNEHGTSGTLEQFF
TGTGCCAGCAGAAACGAACATGGGACTAGCGGGACCCTTGAGCAGTTCTTC
>TRBV6-5|TRBJ1-4|-|-
CASSYSRGTTNEKLFF
TGTGCCAGCAGTTACTCGAGGGGGACAACTAATGAAAAACTGTTTTTT
>TRBV6-4|TRBJ2-3|TRBD2|few
CASSDSSGGATDTQYF
TGTGCCAGCAGTGACTCGAGCGGGGGGGCCACAGATACGCAGTATTTT
>TRBV6-7|TRBJ1-2|-|-
CASPEEEVIYGYTF
TGTGCCAGCCCCGAGGAGGAAGTTATCTATGGCTACACCTTC
>TRBV27|TRBJ1-2|-|-
CASSLQGGGPYGYTF
TGTGCCAGCAGTCTCCAAGGGGGAGGGCCCTATGGCTACACCTTC
>TRBV11-3|TRBJ1-1|TRBD1|-
CAGSLGRTGSDTEAFF
TGTGCCGGCAGCCTAGGACGGACAGGCAGCGACACTGAAGCTTTCTTT
>TRBV18|TRBJ1-2|-|-
CASSPKAGRDGFYYGYTF
TGTGCCAGCTCACCCAAGGCAGGCAGGGATGGGTTCTACTATGGCTACACCTTC
>TRBV14|TRBJ1-5|-|few
CASSQDHWLKNQPQHF
TGTGCCAGCAGCCAAGATCACTGGTTGAAAAATCAGCCCCAGCATTTT
>TRBV6-5|TRBJ1-2|-|-
CASSPTGVYGYTF
TGTGCCAGCAGTCCCACAGGAGTGTATGGCTACACCTTC
>TRBV19|TRBJ2-7|-|-
CASSIVSAGSHEQYF
TGTGCCAGTAGTATAGTAAGTGCGGGGTCCCACGAGCAGTACTTC
>TRBV18|TRBJ1-4|-|once
CASSPLAGEKLFF
TGTGCCAGCTCACCACTGGCAGGGGAAAAACTGTTTTTT
>TRBV6-4|TRBJ1-6|-|-
CASSPSGGDNSPLHF
TGTGCCAGCAGTCCGTCGGGAGGGGATAATTCACCCCTCCACTTT
>TRBV6-5|TRBJ2-7|TRBD1|-
CASSSRDRGGEQYF
TGTGCCAGCAGTTCCCGGGACAGGGGGGGAGAGCAGTACTTC
>TRBV5-8|TRBJ1-2|-|-
CASSFVGDF
TGTGCCAGCAGCTTCGTCGGGGACTTC
>TRBV15|TRBJ2-7|-|-
CATSRVLTTVYEQYF
TGTGCCACCAGCAGAGTTCTGACGACAGTCTACGAGCAGTACTTC
>TRBV7-8|TRBJ1-1|-|-
CASSRQGQLAFF
TGTGCCAGCAGCCGACAAGGACAATTAGCTTTCTTT
>TRBV5-1|TRBJ2-7|TRBD1|-
CASSPRTGDYLEQYF
TGCGCCAGCAGCCCCCGGACAGGGGATTATTTAGAGCAGTACTTC
>TRBV7-9|TRBJ1-2|TRBD1|-
CASTPGQGLYGYTF
TGTGCCAGCACCCCGGGACAGGGCCTTTATGGCTACACCTTC
>TRBV5-6|TRBJ2-3|TRBD2|-
CASSLGLAGDTQYF
TGTGCCAGCAGCCTCGGACTAGCGGGAGATACGCAGTATTTT
>TRBV7-9|TRBJ2-3|TRBD1|-
CASSPGTGGSTDTQYF
TGTGCCAGCAGCCCGGGGACAGGGGGGAGCACAGATACGCAGTATTTT
>TRBV10-1|TRBJ1-1|-|-
CASSERLGGLAEAFF
TGCGCCAGCAGTGAGCGCCTCGGGGGGCTGGCTGAAGCTTTCTTT
>TRBV28|TRBJ1-1|-|-
CASSLPGVDTEAFF
TGTGCCAGCAGTTTACCAGGGGTGGACACTGAAGCTTTCTTT
>TRBV7-6|TRBJ1-6|TRBD1|-
CASSTQRQGGNSPLHF
TGTGCCAGCAGCACTCAAAGACAGGGGGGTAATTCACCCCTCCACTTT
>TRBV7-2|TRBJ1-6|TRBD1|-
CASSSRQGNNSPLHF
TGTGCCAGCAGCTCCAGACAGGGTAATAATTCACCCCTCCACTTT
>TRBV11-2|TRBJ1-1|TRBD1|-
CASSLEQGITEAFF
TGTGCCAGCAGCTTAGAACAGGGGATCACTGAAGCTTTCTTT